In its sample, the clone carrying this T cell receptor beta chain was seen many times. Antigen specificity is unknown. The data were taken from a study of Graves' ophthalmopathy and Graves' hyperthyroidism. Study-level findings and limits: Most expanded clonotypes from thyroid (those above 0.001 frequency) were also found in blood.

Patients in the hyperthyroidism group, adults aged 18 to 65, were newly diagnosed, under 2 months' duration. Diagnoses were established from clinical symptoms, serum thyroxine, TRAb, thyroid ultrasound and orbital computed tomography. The sequenced template was RNA, covering the TCR beta CDR3 region. HTBI-primed RT-PCR formed the first round, and a multiplex PCR formed the second. TCRdb used MiXCR to reprocess the multiplex PCR reads, holding one entry per CDR3 protein. The profile covers around 1.1 million distinct CDR3 sequences, with about 38% appearing a single time and approximately 10% taken by the ten largest. Germline CDR1 is SGHTA and CDR2 is FQGTGA. Trimming cost V 1 base and J 2 bases, with 11 bases left between them. The CDR3 is made up of 15 amino acids.

The sequenced sample was peripheral blood or thyroid tissue (not recorded which). The clonotype comes from an adult man with Graves' hyperthyroidism. The chain couples TRBV7-3 to TRBJ2-5, with D unresolved. CDR3 DNA sequence: TGTGCCAGCAGCTTAATTTTCGGATGGCAAGAGACCCAGTACTTC. This translates into CASSLIFGWQETQYF.